This T cell receptor (beta chain) was profiled in a study of PD-1 blockade in mismatch repair-deficient tumors. Study findings and constraints: Rapid post-treatment expansion, then contraction, generally preceding radiologic response, marked tumor-resident clones.

TCRdb keeps only in-frame clones here, not all; method: immunoSEQ multiplex PCR. Of about 120,000 clones in the sample, 85% to 90% were seen once. The V and J ends lost 4 bases and 5 bases respectively, with 3 bases between them. Germline values: CDR1 MNHNS, CDR2 SASEGT. The CDR3 covers 11 residues. This clone was seen only a few times. Its cognate antigen is unknown. The TCR-sequenced patients were a few responders to pembrolizumab. This TCR derives from an adult with mismatch repair-deficient cancer. This sample comprised peripheral blood, obtained just over 70 weeks after starting pembrolizumab. The V and J genes are TRBV6-1 and TRBJ1-5; D not resolved. CDR3 amino acids: CASSAYQPQHF. The CDR3 DNA is TGTGCCAGCAGTGCTTATCAGCCCCAGCATTTT.